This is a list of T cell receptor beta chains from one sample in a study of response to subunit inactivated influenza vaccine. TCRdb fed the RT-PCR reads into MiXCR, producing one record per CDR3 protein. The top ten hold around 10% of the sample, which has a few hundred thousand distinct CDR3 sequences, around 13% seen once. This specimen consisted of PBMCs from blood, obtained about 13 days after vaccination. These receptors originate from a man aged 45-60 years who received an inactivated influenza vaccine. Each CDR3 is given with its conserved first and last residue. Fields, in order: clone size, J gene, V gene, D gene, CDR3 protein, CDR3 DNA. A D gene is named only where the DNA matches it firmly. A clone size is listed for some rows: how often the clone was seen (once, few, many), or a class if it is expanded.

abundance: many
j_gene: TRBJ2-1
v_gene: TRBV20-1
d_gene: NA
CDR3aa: CSARDRAFYNEQFF
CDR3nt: TGCAGTGCTAGAGATAGGGCCTTCTACAATGAGCAGTTCTTC

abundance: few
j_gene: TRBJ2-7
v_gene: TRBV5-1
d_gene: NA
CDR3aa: CASSPSPGYEQYF
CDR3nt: TGCGCCAGCAGCCCCTCCCCGGGGTACGAGCAGTACTTC

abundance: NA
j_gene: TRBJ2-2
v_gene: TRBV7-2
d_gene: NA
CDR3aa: CASTLRASRGAGELFF
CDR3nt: TGTGCCAGCACCCTCCGGGCAAGCAGAGGGGCCGGGGAGCTGTTTTTT

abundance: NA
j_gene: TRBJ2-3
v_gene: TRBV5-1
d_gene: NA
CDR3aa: CASSLGGIDTQYF
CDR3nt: TGCGCCAGCAGCTTGGGGGGTATAGATACGCAGTATTTT

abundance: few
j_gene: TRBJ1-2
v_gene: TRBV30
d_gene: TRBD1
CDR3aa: CAIEGDRNSGYTF
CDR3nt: TGTGCAATCGAGGGGGACAGAAACTCTGGCTACACCTTC

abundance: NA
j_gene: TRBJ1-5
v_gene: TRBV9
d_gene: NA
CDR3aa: CASSATGNANQPQHF
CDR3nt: TGTGCCAGCAGCGCCACAGGGAACGCCAATCAGCCCCAGCATTTT

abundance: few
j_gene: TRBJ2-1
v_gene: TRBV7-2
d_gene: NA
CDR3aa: CASSHYGQDYNEQFF
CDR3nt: TGTGCCAGCAGCCACTATGGTCAGGACTACAATGAGCAGTTCTTC

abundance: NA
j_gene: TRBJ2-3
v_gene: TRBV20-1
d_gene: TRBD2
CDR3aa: CSASPLADRALTDTQYF
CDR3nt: TGCAGTGCTAGTCCGCTAGCGGATAGGGCCCTCACAGATACGCAGTATTTT

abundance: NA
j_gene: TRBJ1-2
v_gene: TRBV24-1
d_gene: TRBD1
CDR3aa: CATSDSRKGAGYGYTF
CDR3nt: TGTGCCACCAGTGATTCCCGAAAGGGGGCTGGCTATGGCTACACCTTC

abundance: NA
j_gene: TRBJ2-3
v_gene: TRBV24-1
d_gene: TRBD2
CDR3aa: CATSEPLDRTSGLSGTQYF
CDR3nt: TGTGCCACCAGTGAACCGCTTGACCGGACTAGCGGCCTTTCGGGTACGCAGTATTTT

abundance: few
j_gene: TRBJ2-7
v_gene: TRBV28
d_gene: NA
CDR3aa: CASSPRPMKSEQYF
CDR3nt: TGTGCCAGCAGTCCCCGACCGATGAAAAGCGAGCAGTACTTC

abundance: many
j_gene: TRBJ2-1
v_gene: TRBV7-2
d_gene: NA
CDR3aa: CASSPYLAHIFYNEQFF
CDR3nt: TGTGCCAGCAGCCCCTATCTAGCCCACATCTTCTACAATGAGCAGTTCTTC

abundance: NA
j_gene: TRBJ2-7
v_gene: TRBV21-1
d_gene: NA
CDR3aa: CASSADRGENYEQYF
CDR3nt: TGTGCCAGCAGCGCAGACAGGGGCGAAAACTACGAGCAGTACTTC

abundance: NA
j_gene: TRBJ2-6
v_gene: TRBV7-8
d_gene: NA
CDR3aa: CASSLLWGANGANVLTF
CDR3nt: TGTGCCAGCAGCCTACTATGGGGGGCGAATGGGGCCAACGTCCTGACTTTC

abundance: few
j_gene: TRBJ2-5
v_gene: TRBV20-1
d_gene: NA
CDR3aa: CSARDVGGGPETQYF
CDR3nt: TGCAGTGCTAGAGATGTAGGGGGGGGCCCGGAGACCCAGTACTTC

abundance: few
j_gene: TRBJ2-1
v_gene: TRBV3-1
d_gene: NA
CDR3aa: CASGGPYNEQFF
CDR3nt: TGTGCCAGCGGGGGACCCTACAATGAGCAGTTCTTC

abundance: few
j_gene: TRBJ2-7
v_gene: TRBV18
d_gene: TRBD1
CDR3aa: CASSPDRAVYEQYF
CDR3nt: TGTGCCAGCTCACCAGACAGGGCGGTCTACGAGCAGTACTTC

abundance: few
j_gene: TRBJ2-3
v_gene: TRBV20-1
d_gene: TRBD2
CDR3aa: CRASGGASTDTQYF
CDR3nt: TGCAGGGCCAGCGGGGGGGCGAGCACAGATACGCAGTATTTT

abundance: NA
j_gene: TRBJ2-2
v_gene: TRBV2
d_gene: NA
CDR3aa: CASKRESPTGELFF
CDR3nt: TGTGCCAGCAAAAGAGAAAGCCCCACCGGGGAGCTGTTTTTT

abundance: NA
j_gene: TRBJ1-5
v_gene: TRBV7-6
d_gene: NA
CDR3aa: CASSVREGQPQHF
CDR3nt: TGTGCCAGCAGCGTACGGGAGGGCCAGCCCCAGCATTTT

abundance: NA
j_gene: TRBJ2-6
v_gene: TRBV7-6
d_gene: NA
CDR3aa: CASSTLPRSPPVLTF
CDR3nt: TGTGCCAGCAGCACCCTACCCCGGTCCCCTCCCGTCCTGACTTTC

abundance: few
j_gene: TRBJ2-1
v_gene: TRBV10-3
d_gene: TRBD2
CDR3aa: CAIRELAGGLYEQFF
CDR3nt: TGTGCCATCAGGGAACTAGCGGGAGGGTTGTATGAGCAGTTCTTC

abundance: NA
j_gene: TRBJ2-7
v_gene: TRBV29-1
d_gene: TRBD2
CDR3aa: CSVESGGTYEQYF
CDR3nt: TGCAGCGTTGAAAGCGGGGGTACCTACGAGCAGTACTTC

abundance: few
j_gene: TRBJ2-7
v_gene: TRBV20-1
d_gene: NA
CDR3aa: CSALRDPTSYEQYF
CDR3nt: TGCAGTGCTCTTCGGGACCCAACATCCTACGAGCAGTACTTC

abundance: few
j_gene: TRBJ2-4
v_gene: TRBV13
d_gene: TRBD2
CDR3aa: CASSLTRRPPSGGTAKNIQYF
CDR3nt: TGTGCCAGCAGCTTAACCCGGCGTCCTCCTAGCGGGGGGACAGCCAAAAACATTCAGTACTTC

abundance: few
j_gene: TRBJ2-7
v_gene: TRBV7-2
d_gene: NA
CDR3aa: CASSLADGAGREQYF
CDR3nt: TGTGCCAGCAGCTTAGCAGATGGGGCAGGGAGAGAGCAGTACTTC

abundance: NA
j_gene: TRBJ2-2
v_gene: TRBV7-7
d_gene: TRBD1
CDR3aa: CASSLAPPGTGNGELFF
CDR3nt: TGTGCTAGCAGCTTAGCTCCCCCCGGGACAGGGAACGGGGAGCTGTTTTTT

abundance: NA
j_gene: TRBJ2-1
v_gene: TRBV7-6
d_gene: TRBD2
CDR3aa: CASSSSGDSSYNEQFF
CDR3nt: TGTGCCAGCAGCTCTAGCGGGGACAGCTCCTACAATGAGCAGTTCTTC

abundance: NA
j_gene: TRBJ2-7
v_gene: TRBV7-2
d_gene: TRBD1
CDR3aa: CASSFTGQFYEQYF
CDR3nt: TGTGCCAGCAGCTTCACGGGACAGTTCTACGAGCAGTACTTC

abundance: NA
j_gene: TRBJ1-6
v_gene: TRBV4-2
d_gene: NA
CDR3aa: CASSSQGDNSPLHF
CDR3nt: TGTGCCAGCAGTTCACAGGGTGATAATTCACCCCTCCACTTT

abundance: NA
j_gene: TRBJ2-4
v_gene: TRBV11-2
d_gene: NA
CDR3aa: CASSRENLAKNIQYF
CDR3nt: TGTGCCAGCAGCCGCGAGAATTTAGCCAAAAACATTCAGTACTTC

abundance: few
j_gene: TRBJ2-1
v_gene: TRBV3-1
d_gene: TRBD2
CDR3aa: CASSQDPSGVPRVREQFF
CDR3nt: TGTGCCAGCAGCCAAGATCCCAGCGGGGTCCCTCGGGTCCGTGAGCAGTTCTTC

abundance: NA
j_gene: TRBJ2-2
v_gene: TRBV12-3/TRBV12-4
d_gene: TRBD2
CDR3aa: CASSLPTGLAGGPGELFF
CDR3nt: TGTGCCAGCAGTTTACCCACGGGACTAGCGGGGGGGCCCGGGGAGCTGTTTTTT

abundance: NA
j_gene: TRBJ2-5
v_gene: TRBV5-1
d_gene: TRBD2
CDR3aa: CASSLAGTRGLETQYF
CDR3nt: TGCGCCAGCAGCTTGGCCGGGACTAGGGGTCTAGAGACCCAGTACTTC

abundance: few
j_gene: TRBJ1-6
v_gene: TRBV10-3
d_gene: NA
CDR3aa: CAISESSGTKNSPLHF
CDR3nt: TGTGCCATCAGTGAGTCTTCCGGGACTAAGAATTCACCCCTCCACTTT

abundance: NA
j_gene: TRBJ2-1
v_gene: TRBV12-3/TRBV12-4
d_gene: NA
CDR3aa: CPSSLLPGNEQFF
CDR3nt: TGTCCCAGCAGCTTACTACCAGGGAATGAGCAGTTCTTC

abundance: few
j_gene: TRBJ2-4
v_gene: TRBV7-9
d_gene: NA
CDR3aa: CASSARTRRDYIQYF
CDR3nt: TGTGCCAGCAGCGCCCGGACGAGGAGAGATTACATTCAGTACTTC

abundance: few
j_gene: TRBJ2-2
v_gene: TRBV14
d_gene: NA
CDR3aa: CASSGWSGELFF
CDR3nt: TGTGCCAGCAGCGGGTGGTCCGGGGAGCTGTTTTTT

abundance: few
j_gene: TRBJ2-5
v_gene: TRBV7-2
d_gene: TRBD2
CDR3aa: CASSFTSGSSETQYF
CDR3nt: TGTGCCAGCAGCTTCACTAGCGGGAGTTCAGAGACCCAGTACTTC

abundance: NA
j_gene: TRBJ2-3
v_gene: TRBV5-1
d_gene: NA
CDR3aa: CASSLASLGTDTQYF
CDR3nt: TGCGCCAGCAGCTTGGCCTCCCTTGGTACAGATACGCAGTATTTT

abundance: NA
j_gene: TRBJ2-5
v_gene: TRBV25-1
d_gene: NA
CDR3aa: CASSGGNRATQETQYF
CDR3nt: TGTGCCAGCAGTGGAGGAAACAGGGCCACCCAAGAGACCCAGTACTTC

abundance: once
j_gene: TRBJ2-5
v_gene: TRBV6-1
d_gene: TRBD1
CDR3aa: CASSRNRGMETQYF
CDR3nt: TGTGCCAGCAGCCGGAACAGGGGCATGGAGACCCAGTACTTC

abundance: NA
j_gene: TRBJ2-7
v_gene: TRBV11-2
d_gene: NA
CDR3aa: CASSLGGAGSSDEQYF
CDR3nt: TGTGCCAGCAGCTTAGGAGGGGCGGGTTCGTCGGACGAGCAGTACTTC

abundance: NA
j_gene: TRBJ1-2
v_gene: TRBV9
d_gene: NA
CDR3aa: CASRTDPNYGYTF
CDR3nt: TGTGCCAGCCGGACGGATCCTAACTATGGCTACACCTTC

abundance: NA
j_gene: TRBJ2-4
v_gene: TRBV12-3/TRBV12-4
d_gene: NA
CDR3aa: CASSLAAGRKAKNIQYF
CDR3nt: TGTGCCAGCAGTTTAGCGGCAGGGCGAAAAGCCAAAAACATTCAGTACTTC

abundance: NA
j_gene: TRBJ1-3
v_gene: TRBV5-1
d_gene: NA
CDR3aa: CASSLLPDSGNTIYF
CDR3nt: TGCGCCAGCAGCTTGCTTCCCGATAGCGGAAACACCATATATTTT

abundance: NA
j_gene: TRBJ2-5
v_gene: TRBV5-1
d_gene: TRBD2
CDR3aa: CASSLTAGVETQYF
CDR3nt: TGCGCCAGCAGCTTAACAGCGGGGGTTGAGACCCAGTACTTC

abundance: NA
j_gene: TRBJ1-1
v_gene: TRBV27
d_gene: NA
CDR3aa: CASSFVPTGLTEAFF
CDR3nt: TGTGCCAGCAGTTTCGTCCCCACAGGGTTAACTGAAGCTTTCTTT

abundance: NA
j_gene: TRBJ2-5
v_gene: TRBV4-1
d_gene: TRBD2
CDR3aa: CASSQDAGLERTQYF
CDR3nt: TGCGCCAGCAGCCAAGATGCCGGACTAGAGAGGACCCAGTACTTC

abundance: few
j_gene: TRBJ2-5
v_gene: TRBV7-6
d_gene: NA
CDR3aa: CASSLWVSETQYF
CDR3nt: TGTGCCAGCAGCTTATGGGTTTCGGAGACCCAGTACTTC

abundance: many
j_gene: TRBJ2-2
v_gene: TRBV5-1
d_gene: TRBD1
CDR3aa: CASSSRTGNTGELFF
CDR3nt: TGCGCCAGCAGCTCGCGGACAGGGAACACCGGGGAGCTGTTTTTT

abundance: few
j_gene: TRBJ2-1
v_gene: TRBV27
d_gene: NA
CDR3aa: CASRGGGMGNEQFF
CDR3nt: TGTGCCAGCCGGGGTGGGGGAATGGGCAATGAGCAGTTCTTC

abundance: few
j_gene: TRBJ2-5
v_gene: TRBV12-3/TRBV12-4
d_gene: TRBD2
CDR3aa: CASSWGGSSQETQYF
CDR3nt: TGTGCCAGCAGTTGGGGCGGGAGTAGCCAAGAGACCCAGTACTTC